The rows below give T cell receptor beta chains drawn from one sample of a study of post-analysis software for immune sequencing data. TCRdb independently ran MiXCR on the PCR reads; one entry per CDR3 protein. The table includes hundreds of thousands of distinct CDR3 sequences, roughly 45% detected once. Specimen: blood. The receptor set was obtained from a girl aged 5-17 years with multiple sclerosis. Each CDR3 is given with its conserved first and last residue. A D gene is named only where the DNA matches it firmly. Some rows have no size entry. The others give once, few or many, or a class for an expanded clone.

TRBJ2-1,-,TRBD2,18,TRBV28,CATTGTSGIKPIYNEQFF,TGTGCCACCACCGGGACTAGCGGGATTAAACCGATTTACAATGAGCAGTTCTTC
TRBJ1-2,-,-,13,TRBV27,CASSFAGNYGYTF,TGTGCCAGCAGTTTTGCCGGTAACTATGGCTACACCTTC
TRBJ2-4,-,TRBD1,15,TRBV6-2/TRBV6-3,CASRFRDRAFMERYF,TGTGCCAGCAGGTTCCGGGACAGGGCGTTTATGGAGCGGTACTTC
TRBJ2-7,-,TRBD1,13,TRBV12-3/TRBV12-4,CASRETGTYEQYF,TGTGCCAGCAGAGAGACAGGGACCTACGAGCAGTACTTC
TRBJ2-5,-,TRBD2,16,TRBV7-3,CASSSSSGSGQETQYF,TGTGCCAGCAGCTCCTCTAGCGGGTCGGGACAAGAGACCCAGTACTTC
TRBJ2-1,-,-,16,TRBV4-2,CASSQEWRGSYNEQFF,TGTGCCAGCAGCCAAGAATGGAGGGGCTCGTACAATGAGCAGTTCTTC
TRBJ1-5,-,-,17,TRBV7-2,CASSLLGSRAAYQPQHF,TGTGCCAGCAGCCTACTCGGCTCCAGGGCGGCATATCAGCCCCAGCATTTT
TRBJ2-1,-,TRBD1,15,TRBV20-1,CSARSRQGSYNEQFF,TGCAGCGCTAGGTCGAGACAGGGTTCCTACAATGAGCAGTTCTTC
TRBJ1-2,-,-,15,TRBV5-1,CASSLDQGGYGGYTF,TGCGCCAGCAGCTTGGATCAGGGAGGGTACGGTGGCTACACCTTC
TRBJ1-2,-,-,12,TRBV29-1,CRVRTALYGYTF,TGCAGGGTTCGGACGGCTCTCTATGGCTACACCTTC
TRBJ2-3,-,TRBD2,21,TRBV12-3/TRBV12-4,CASSFFGTGTSGRLAPDTQYF,TGTGCCAGCAGTTTTTTCGGCACGGGGACTAGCGGGAGACTGGCCCCAGATACGCAGTATTTT
TRBJ2-1,-,TRBD1,17,TRBV15,CATSRARNRGQVETQFF,TGTGCCACCAGCAGAGCTCGAAACAGGGGGCAGGTAGAGACCCAGTTCTTC
TRBJ2-1,few,-,14,TRBV29-1,CSDRGTDTRGGQFF,TGCAGCGACCGCGGGACAGATACACGAGGGGGGCAGTTCTTC
TRBJ2-7,-,-,11,TRBV12-5,CASGTWNEQYF,TGTGCTAGTGGAACATGGAACGAGCAGTACTTC
TRBJ2-4,few,-,19,TRBV7-9,CASSLVPGAGRLAKNIQYF,TGTGCCAGCAGCTTAGTACCCGGCGCAGGCCGACTAGCCAAAAACATTCAGTACTTC
TRBJ2-7,-,TRBD2,14,TRBV5-6,CASSDGLGAYEQYF,TGTGCCAGCAGCGACGGACTAGGAGCCTACGAGCAGTACTTC
TRBJ1-1,few,-,13,TRBV29-1,CSVIDSMNTEAFF,TGCAGCGTCATTGACAGCATGAACACTGAAGCTTTCTTT
TRBJ2-5,-,-,16,TRBV18,CASSPPERGLQETQYF,TGTGCCAGCTCACCACCCGAAAGGGGGTTACAAGAGACCCAGTACTTC
TRBJ2-7,-,TRBD2,14,TRBV12-3/TRBV12-4,CASSPQGGRYGQYF,TGTGCCAGCAGTCCGCAGGGCGGGAGGTACGGGCAGTACTTC
TRBJ2-1,-,-,14,TRBV7-2,CASSLGRQNNEQFF,TGTGCCAGCAGCTTAGGTCGACAGAACAATGAGCAGTTCTTC
TRBJ2-7,-,TRBD1,15,TRBV12-3/TRBV12-4,CASSRTRTGVPEQYF,TGTGCCAGCAGCCGGACCCGGACAGGGGTCCCCGAGCAGTACTTC
TRBJ1-4,-,TRBD1,14,TRBV12-3/TRBV12-4,CASRSTGPNEKLFF,TGTGCCAGCAGATCGACAGGGCCTAATGAAAAACTGTTTTTT
TRBJ2-3,-,TRBD2,15,TRBV28,CASNPGTSLTDTQYF,TGTGCCAGCAATCCCGGGACTAGCCTTACAGATACGCAGTATTTT
TRBJ2-7,-,TRBD2,13,TRBV28,CASGLAGQYEQYF,TGTGCCAGCGGCCTAGCGGGACAGTACGAGCAGTACTTC
TRBJ2-7,-,-,14,TRBV4-2,CASSQTGTIHEQYF,TGTGCCAGCAGCCAAACCGGGACAATCCACGAGCAGTACTTC
TRBJ2-1,-,TRBD2,16,TRBV3-1,CASSQDLIAGRNEQFF,TGTGCCAGCAGCCAAGATCTGATAGCGGGACGGAATGAGCAGTTCTTC
TRBJ2-7,-,TRBD1,17,TRBV5-1,CASSRGTGQAIHYEQYF,TGCGCCAGCAGCAGAGGGACAGGACAAGCGATTCACTACGAGCAGTACTTC
TRBJ2-1,few,TRBD1,15,TRBV6-5,CASSYVTGGYNEQFF,TGTGCCAGCAGTTACGTGACAGGGGGCTACAATGAGCAGTTCTTC
TRBJ1-6,-,TRBD1,16,TRBV3-1,CASSLRPTGWDSPLHF,TGTGCCAGCAGCCTCCGTCCGACAGGGTGGGATTCACCCCTCCACTTT
TRBJ2-1,-,-,14,TRBV10-3,CAIREQGSYNEQFF,TGTGCCATCAGGGAGCAGGGGTCCTACAATGAGCAGTTCTTC
TRBJ2-1,-,TRBD2,15,TRBV7-9,CASSWSGRRNNEQFF,TGTGCCAGCAGCTGGAGCGGGAGGCGAAACAATGAGCAGTTCTTC
TRBJ2-1,-,TRBD2,14,TRBV6-1,CASRTSGRTNEQFF,TGTGCCAGCAGAACTAGCGGGAGGACCAATGAGCAGTTCTTC
TRBJ2-1,-,-,17,TRBV5-1,CASSLARGGGHYNEQFF,TGCGCCAGCAGCCTCGCTCGGGGAGGGGGCCACTACAATGAGCAGTTCTTC
TRBJ2-1,-,TRBD2,14,TRBV7-8,CASSSLAGQETQFF,TGTGCCAGCAGCTCATTAGCGGGTCAAGAGACCCAGTTCTTC
TRBJ2-1,-,TRBD2,14,TRBV20-1,CSAGGRAVIDEQFF,TGCAGTGCTGGCGGGAGGGCCGTTATCGATGAGCAGTTCTTC
TRBJ2-5,few,-,16,TRBV7-8,CASSLVFYSSQETQYF,TGTGCCAGCAGCTTAGTCTTCTATAGTTCACAAGAGACCCAGTACTTC
TRBJ2-7,-,-,18,TRBV28,CASSRPSQIQVKTYEQYF,TGTGCCAGCTCCAGACCCAGTCAGATACAGGTTAAAACCTACGAGCAGTACTTC
TRBJ1-1,-,-,13,TRBV5-1,CASSLMEWTEAFF,TGCGCCAGCAGCTTGATGGAATGGACTGAAGCTTTCTTT
TRBJ2-7,-,TRBD1,15,TRBV11-2,CASSHRTGTDYEQYF,TGTGCCAGCAGCCACCGAACCGGGACAGATTACGAGCAGTACTTC
TRBJ1-4,-,-,15,TRBV29-1,CSVELTGRGGEKLFF,TGCAGCGTTGAACTCACAGGTCGCGGAGGGGAAAAACTGTTTTTT
TRBJ2-7,-,-,15,TRBV13,CASSGGTRPRGEQYF,TGTGCCAGCAGCGGCGGGACAAGACCGAGAGGCGAGCAGTACTTC
TRBJ1-4,-,TRBD1,15,TRBV28,CASRAPGTVNEKLFF,TGTGCCAGCAGGGCGCCCGGGACAGTTAATGAAAAACTGTTTTTT
TRBJ1-2,-,TRBD1,15,TRBV2,CASSPGSRTGVGYTF,TGTGCCAGCAGCCCTGGATCGAGGACAGGGGTTGGCTACACCTTC
TRBJ1-5,-,-,14,TRBV20-1,CSARGAVSNQPQHF,TGCAGTGCTAGAGGGGCAGTTAGCAATCAGCCCCAGCATTTT
TRBJ1-4,-,-,17,TRBV28,CASSLWGTMDSEEKLFF,TGTGCCAGCAGTTTATGGGGGACGATGGACAGCGAGGAAAAACTGTTTTTT
TRBJ1-5,-,-,17,TRBV3-1,CASSQDKYGDINQPQHF,TGTGCCAGCAGCCAAGATAAGTACGGGGATATCAATCAGCCCCAGCATTTT
TRBJ1-1,-,-,11,TRBV20-1,CSAPLRVEAFF,TGCAGTGCCCCCCTTCGGGTTGAAGCTTTCTTT
TRBJ1-1,-,TRBD1,15,TRBV12-3/TRBV12-4,CASSRPGTANTEAFF,TGTGCCAGCAGTCGGCCCGGGACAGCGAACACTGAAGCTTTCTTT
TRBJ1-3,once,-,15,TRBV4-3,CASSQGTGTGNTIYF,TGCGCCAGCAGCCAAGGTACAGGCACTGGAAACACCATATATTTT
TRBJ2-7,-,-,15,TRBV4-1,CASSPRQLSSYEQYF,TGCGCCAGCAGCCCCCGACAGCTGAGCTCCTACGAGCAGTACTTC
TRBJ2-1,few,-,16,TRBV28,CASSADWDRGYNEQFF,TGTGCCAGCAGCGCCGACTGGGACCGGGGTTACAATGAGCAGTTCTTC